Presented here are 26 T cell receptor beta chains from one specimen sequenced in a study of blood T cell repertoires in COVID-19. Assay used: immunoSEQ multiplex PCR; TCRdb lists only in-frame clones, some missing. The sample shows some 250,000 clones, approximately 90% of them seen only once. Material: peripheral blood. Receptor source: a man aged 60 to 75 who had recovered from COVID-19.

V is TRBV5-1 and J is TRBJ1-4; the D gene is possibly TRBD1 (6 bases). V was shortened by 0 bases and J by 8 bases, with 17 bases between the two germline ends. Germline CDR1 SGHRS, CDR2 YFSETQ. The CDR3 totals 16 residues. Here the CDR3 DNA reads TGCGCCAGCAGCTTGGGGGGTACAGGGCTTTCGGAAAAACTGTTTTTT. It yields the protein CASSLGGTGLSEKLFF.

This clone was observed a few times. This sequence joins TRBV9 and TRBJ1-1, with D unresolved. The CDR3 loop spans 13 amino acids. Germline V gene lookup returns CDR1 SGDLS and CDR2 YYNGEE. V lost 0 bases, J lost 9 bases, and 12 bases lay in between. CDR3 loop: CASSVDLGFKAFF. CDR3 in DNA: TGTGCCAGCAGCGTAGATCTCGGTTTCAAAGCTTTCTTT.

The J gene is TRBJ2-1, the V gene TRBV15; 9 nucleotides agree with TRBD2. The CDR3 contains 19 residues. Germline V gives CDR1 LNHNV, CDR2 YYDKDF (reference sequence). Trimming at V came to 1 base and at J to 7 bases, leaving 17 bases not matched to a gene. CDR3: CATSRGLRGGPFLDNEQFF. The CDR3 DNA is TGTGCCACCAGCAGAGGATTGCGGGGGGGCCCGTTCCTAGATAATGAGCAGTTCTTC.

This clone came up a few times. This chain joins TRBV19 and TRBJ1-1; 9 bases line up with TRBD1. CDR1 LNHDA and CDR2 SQIVND come from the germline V gene (reference sequence). This CDR3 is built from 15 residues. J lost 3 bases, V lost 3 bases, and 5 bases had no gene match. The CDR3 loop is CASSILRQGDTEAFF. For the CDR3, the DNA is TGTGCCAGTAGTATCCTGAGACAGGGGGACACTGAAGCTTTCTTT.

The chain is built from TRBV3-1 (or the pseudogene TRBV3-2) and TRBJ2-1; D call uncertain. V was cut by 5 bases and J by 9 bases, with 8 bases left in between. Germline V gene lookup returns CDR1 LGHDT and CDR2 YNNKEL (reference sequence). The CDR3 spans 11 residues. CDR3 DNA sequence: TGTGCCAGCAGCTCAATTAGTGAGCAGTTCTTC. Residues: CASSSISEQFF.

The V call is TRBV5-6, the J call TRBJ1-2, with unresolved D. Germline V gene data show CDR1 as SGHDT and CDR2 as YYEEEE. The CDR3 has 16 amino acids. The V end was cut by 4 bases, the J end by 7 bases, with 23 bases between. DNA for the CDR3: TGTGCCAGCAGCCCTCGCGGTGGCCCCGGGGTTCGTGGCTACACCTTC. It codes for CASSPRGGPGVRGYTF.

The chain couples TRBV5-4 to TRBJ1-2; 8 bases line up with TRBD1. This CDR3 has 14 amino acids. Looked up from germline, CDR1 is SGHNT and CDR2 is YYREEE (reference sequence). V was clipped by 5 bases and J by 4 bases; unmatched bases: 7. CDR3: CASRGTGRPYGYTF. The CDR3 DNA follows: TGTGCCAGCAGGGGGACAGGACGACCCTATGGCTACACCTTC.

The V gene is TRBV12-3 or TRBV12-4, the J gene TRBJ1-5; TRBD1 might be the D (6 bases). This CDR3 region has 13 residues. V was shortened by 2 bases and J by 6 bases, with 8 bases between the two germline ends. The CDR3 loop is CASSLTGFQPQHF. DNA of the CDR3: TGTGCCAGCAGTTTAACAGGGTTTCAGCCCCAGCATTTT.

The chain has TRBV2 and TRBJ2-7; 10 nucleotides agree with TRBD1. Germline CDR1 is SNHLY and CDR2 is FYNNEI. J lost 4 bases, V lost 4 bases, and 4 bases had no gene match. This CDR3 is built from 14 residues. This CDR3 reads CASSVAGQGYEQYV. CDR3 in DNA: TGTGCCAGCAGTGTCGCGGGACAGGGGTACGAGCAGTACGTC.

The chain recombines TRBV1 with TRBJ1-5. TRBV1 is a known pseudogene. This CDR3 is built from 15 residues. The CDR3 sequence: CTSSQIGGRSQPQHF. CDR3 coding DNA: TGCACCAGCAGCCAAATCGGGGGGAGAAGCCAGCCCCAGCATTTT.

This sequence joins TRBV27 and TRBJ1-5; maybe TRBD1 (5 bases). The CDR3 is made up of 13 amino acids. CDR1 and CDR2 (germline): MNHEY, SMNVEV (reference sequence). Trimming removed 3 bases from V and 11 bases from J, with 14 bases in between. The CDR3 sequence: CASSLGGSSTQHF. The DNA of the CDR3 is TGTGCCAGCAGTTTGGGGGGGTCGAGTACCCAGCATTTT.

The chain joins TRBV5-1 to TRBJ1-1; no firm D call. In germline, CDR1 is SGHRS, CDR2 YFSETQ. CDR3 size: 14 residues. V lost 0 bases to trimming and J lost 4 bases, with 10 bases between them. The DNA for the CDR3 is TGCGCCAGCAGCTTGGATGTCGCGATCACTGAAGCTTTCTTT. Translation: CASSLDVAITEAFF.

The chain employs TRBV28 and TRBJ1-1, with D perhaps matching TRBD1 (5 bases). V was trimmed by 1 base and J by 4 bases, leaving 16 bases between them. The CDR3 contains 16 residues. CDR1 is MDHEN, CDR2 SYDVKM, per germline. Here the CDR3 reads CASSLSFPQGGTEAFF. The CDR3 DNA reads as TGTGCCAGCAGTTTATCTTTCCCGCAGGGAGGCACTGAAGCTTTCTTT.

This clone was seen a few times. The rearrangement uses TRBV30 and TRBJ1-2; D call uncertain. Between the trimmed V and J ends, which lost 7 bases and 2 bases, there was a span of 14 bases. This CDR3 has 13 residues. CDR1 is GTSNPN and CDR2 is SVGIG in the germline V gene (reference sequence). The CDR3 region has the DNA TGTGCCTCGCTCCTAGGAAGGAACTATGGCTACACCTTC. This codes for CASLLGRNYGYTF.

The gene calls are TRBV7-2 and TRBJ1-6; D possibly corresponds to TRBD1 (5 bases). This CDR3 spans 15 amino acids. Between the trimmed V and J ends, which lost 2 bases and 9 bases, there was a span of 14 bases. The germline gives CDR1 SGHTA, CDR2 FQGNSA. The CDR3 loop is CASSLHPVGGSPLHF. For the CDR3, the DNA is TGTGCCAGCAGCTTACATCCGGTGGGGGGTTCACCCCTCCACTTT.

This clone was recorded once. J is TRBJ2-2 and V is TRBV2; TRBD1 matches 10 bases. Germline V gene sequence: CDR1 SNHLY, CDR2 FYNNEI. This CDR3 has 15 amino acids. Trimming at V came to 6 bases and at J to 4 bases, leaving 5 bases not matched to a gene. CDR3 sequence reads: CASREGQGRTGELFF. Here the CDR3 DNA reads TGTGCCAGCAGGGAGGGACAGGGGCGCACCGGGGAGCTGTTTTTT.

This clone was counted between two and nine times. The chain uses TRBV4-1 and TRBJ1-1; D unclear. CDR1 is MGHRA and CDR2 is YSYEKL in the germline V gene. Trimming pared 6 bases from V and 6 bases from J, leaving 17 bases between. The length of the CDR3 is 14 residues. CDR3 sequence: CASRPQVSLPEAFF. The CDR3 DNA reads TGCGCCAGCAGACCCCAGGTTAGTCTTCCTGAAGCTTTCTTT.

V is TRBV30 and J is TRBJ1-2, with TRBD1 as a possible D gene (5 bases). The CDR3 has 13 amino acids. Germline values: CDR1 GTSNPN, CDR2 SVGIG (reference sequence). V shed 1 base and J shed 4 bases, with 10 bases lying between them. DNA of the CDR3: TGTGCCTGGAGTGGACAGACCGGCTATGGCTACACCTTC. Encoded protein: CAWSGQTGYGYTF.

V and J are TRBV3-1 (or the pseudogene TRBV3-2) and TRBJ2-2, with 7 nucleotides matching TRBD1. Looked up from germline, CDR1 is LGHDT and CDR2 is YNNKEL (reference sequence). The CDR3 has 10 amino acids. Trimming at V came to 3 bases and at J to 15 bases, leaving 1 base not matched to a gene. CDR3 protein: CASSQGQMFF. As DNA, the CDR3 is TGTGCCAGCAGCCAGGGACAGATGTTTTTT.

The J gene is TRBJ2-3, the V gene TRBV5-1; maybe TRBD2 (5 bases). Trimming left V 0 bases short and J 2 bases short, with 10 bases between. The CDR3 is made up of 15 amino acids. Germline V gives CDR1 SGHRS, CDR2 YFSETQ. The CDR3 region has the DNA TGCGCCAGCAGCTTGGGAGAGGGCCCCACAGATACGCAGTATTTT. Translating it yields CASSLGEGPTDTQYF. Based on the CDR3 plus reference TRBV5-1 and TRBJ2-3, the full variable domain is KAGVTQTPRYLIKTRGQQVTLSCSPISGHRSVSWYQQTPGQGLQFLFEYFSETQRNKGNFPGRFSGRQFSNSRSEMNVSTLELGDSALYLCASSLGEGPTDTQYFGPGTRLTVL.

V usage is TRBV18 and J usage is TRBJ2-2; D remains ambiguous. CDR1 KGHSH and CDR2 LQKENI come from the germline V gene. The length of the CDR3 is 16 residues. Between the trimmed V and J ends, which lost 1 base and 0 bases, there was a span of 9 bases. In DNA, the CDR3 is TGTGCCAGCTCACCACTAGCCAAGACGAACACCGGGGAGCTGTTTTTT. Its translation: CASSPLAKTNTGELFF.

The chain employs TRBV6-5 and TRBJ1-5; no firm D call. The length of the CDR3 is 15 residues. Germline lookup yields CDR1 MNHEY and CDR2 SVGAGI. V was cut by 0 bases and J by 7 bases, with 13 bases left in between. The CDR3 region has the DNA TGTGCCAGCAGTTACTCCGGGTCGAGAGGGCAGCCCCAGCATTTT. As protein: CASSYSGSRGQPQHF.

The chain combines TRBV5-6 with TRBJ1-5; D is possibly TRBD1 (6 bases). This CDR3 has 16 amino acids. Germline V lookup: CDR1 SGHDT, CDR2 YYEEEE. V lost 2 bases, J lost 6 bases, and 18 bases lay in between. Written as DNA, the CDR3 is TGTGCCAGCAGCTTAGGAACAGGGAATCGTGGTCAGCCCCAGCATTTT. This sequence encodes CASSLGTGNRGQPQHF.

The chain combines TRBV6-5 with TRBJ1-2, with D possibly being TRBD1 (6 bases). V lost 0 bases, J lost 4 bases, and 12 bases lay in between. The CDR3 has 15 amino acids. In germline, CDR1 is MNHEY, CDR2 SVGAGI. The CDR3 DNA reads TGTGCCAGCAGTTACTCACACAGGGCTACCTATGGCTACACCTTC. Its translation is CASSYSHRATYGYTF.

The rearrangement links TRBV29-1 to TRBJ2-5, with 7 positions matching TRBD1. After removal of 4 bases from V and 5 bases from J, the junction contained 4 bases not matched to a gene. Germline CDR1 is SQVTM and CDR2 is ANQGSEA. CDR3 length equals 12 residues. This CDR3 reads CSVGQGGETQYF. In nucleotides, the CDR3 is TGCAGCGTTGGACAGGGCGGCGAGACCCAGTACTTC.

This clone was found a few times. The CDR3 nucleotides are TGTGCCTGGAGTGTCGACAATGAGCAGTTCTTC. Protein product: CAWSVDNEQFF. The V gene is TRBV30, the J gene TRBJ2-1; D is uncertain. V gave up 0 bases and J gave up 5 bases, with 2 bases separating them. The length of the CDR3 is 11 residues. CDR1 and CDR2 (germline): GTSNPN, SVGIG (reference sequence). Full variable domain (remainder filled in from reference TRBV30 and TRBJ2-1): SQTIHQWPATLVQPVGSPLSLECTVEGTSNPNLYWYRQAAGRGLQLLFYSVGIGQISSEVPQNLSASRPQDRQFILSSKKLLLSDSGFYLCAWSVDNEQFFGPGTRLTVL.